What follows is one T cell receptor beta chain and its context. The antigen is undetermined. The data originate from a study of identical twins. General observations from the study: For zero-insertion analyses, partial confounding could come from invariant MAIT and iNKT cells.

MiXCR was run by TCRdb on the 5' RACE reads, yielding one entry per CDR3 protein. The data hold hundreds of thousands of distinct CDR3 sequences, with 6.1% observed a single time. CDR3 length: 12 residues. Trimming removed 4 bases from V and 7 bases from J; junction bases left unmatched: 4. From germline, CDR1 is SGHVS and CDR2 FQNEAQ. The genes are TRBV7-8 and TRBJ2-7; 7 nucleotides line up with TRBD1. The material sequenced was naive T cells sorted from blood. This clonotype was sampled from a man aged 18 to 29 in good health. The CDR3 loop is CASSWDSREQYV. CDR3 nucleotides: TGTGCCAGCAGCTGGGACAGCAGGGAGCAGTACGTC.